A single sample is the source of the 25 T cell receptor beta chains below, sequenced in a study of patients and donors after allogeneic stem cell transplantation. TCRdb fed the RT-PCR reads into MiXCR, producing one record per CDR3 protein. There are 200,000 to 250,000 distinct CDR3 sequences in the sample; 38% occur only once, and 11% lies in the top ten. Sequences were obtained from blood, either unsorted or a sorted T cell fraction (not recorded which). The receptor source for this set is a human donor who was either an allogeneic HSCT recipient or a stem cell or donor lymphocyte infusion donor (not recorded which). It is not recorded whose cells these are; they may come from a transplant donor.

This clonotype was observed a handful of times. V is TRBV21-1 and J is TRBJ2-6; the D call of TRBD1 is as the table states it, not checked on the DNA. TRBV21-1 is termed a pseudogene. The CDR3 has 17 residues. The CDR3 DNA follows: TGTGCCAGCAGCAAAGGCCCAGGGCGAACTGGGGCCAACGTCCTGACTTTC. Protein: CASSKGPGRTGANVLTF.

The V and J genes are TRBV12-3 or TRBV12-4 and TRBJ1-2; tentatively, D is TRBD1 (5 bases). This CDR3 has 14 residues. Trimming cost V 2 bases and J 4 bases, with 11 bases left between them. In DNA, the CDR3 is TGTGCCAGCAGTTTAAAGGCAGGGATCTATGGCTACACCTTC. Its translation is CASSLKAGIYGYTF.

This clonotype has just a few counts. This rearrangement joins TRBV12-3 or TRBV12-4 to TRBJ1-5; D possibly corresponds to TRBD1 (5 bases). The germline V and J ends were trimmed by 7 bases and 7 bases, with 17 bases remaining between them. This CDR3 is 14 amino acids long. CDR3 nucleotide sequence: TGTGCCAGCACCCTTGGAGGCAGGGAGCAGCCCCAGCATTTT. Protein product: CASTLGGREQPQHF.

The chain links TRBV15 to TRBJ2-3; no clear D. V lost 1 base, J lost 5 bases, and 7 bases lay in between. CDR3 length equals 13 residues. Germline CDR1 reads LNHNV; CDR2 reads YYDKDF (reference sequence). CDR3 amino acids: CATSRVLEDTQYF. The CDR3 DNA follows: TGTGCCACCAGCAGAGTCTTAGAAGATACGCAGTATTTT.

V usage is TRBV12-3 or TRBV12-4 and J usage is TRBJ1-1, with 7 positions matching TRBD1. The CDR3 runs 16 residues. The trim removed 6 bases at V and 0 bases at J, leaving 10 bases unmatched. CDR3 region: CASRWTGTGLNTEAFF. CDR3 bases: TGTGCCAGCAGATGGACAGGCACTGGGCTGAACACTGAAGCTTTCTTT.

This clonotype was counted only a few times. DNA for the CDR3: TGTGCCAGCAGCTTAGGTGAGCTGCGGAGCTCTGGAAACACCATATATTTT. It yields the protein CASSLGELRSSGNTIYF. V usage is TRBV7-8 and J usage is TRBJ1-3; D is ambiguous. V was shortened by 1 base and J by 0 bases, with 13 bases between the two germline ends. Looked up from germline, CDR1 is SGHVS and CDR2 is FQNEAQ. This CDR3 is 17 amino acids long.

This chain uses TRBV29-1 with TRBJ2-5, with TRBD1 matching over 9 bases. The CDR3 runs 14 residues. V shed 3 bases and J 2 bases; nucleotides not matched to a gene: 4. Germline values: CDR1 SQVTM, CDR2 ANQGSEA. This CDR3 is CSVEGQGLQETQYF. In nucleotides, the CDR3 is TGCAGCGTTGAGGGACAGGGTTTACAAGAGACCCAGTACTTC.

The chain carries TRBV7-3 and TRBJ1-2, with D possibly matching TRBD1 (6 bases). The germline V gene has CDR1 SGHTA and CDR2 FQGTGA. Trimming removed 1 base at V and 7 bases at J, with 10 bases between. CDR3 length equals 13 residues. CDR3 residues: CASSLNPRGGYTF. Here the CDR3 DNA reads TGTGCCAGCAGCTTAAACCCCAGGGGTGGCTACACCTTC.

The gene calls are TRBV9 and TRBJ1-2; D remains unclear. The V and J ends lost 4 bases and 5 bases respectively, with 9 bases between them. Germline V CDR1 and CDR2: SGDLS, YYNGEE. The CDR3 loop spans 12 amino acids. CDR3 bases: TGTGCCAGCAGCCGCCCAACGTATGGCTACACCTTC. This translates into CASSRPTYGYTF.

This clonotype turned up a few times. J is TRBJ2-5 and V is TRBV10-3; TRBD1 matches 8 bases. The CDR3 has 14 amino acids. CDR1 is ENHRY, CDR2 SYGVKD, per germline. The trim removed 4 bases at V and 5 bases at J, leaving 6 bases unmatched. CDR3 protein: CAISGPGGWETQYF. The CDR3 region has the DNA TGTGCCATCAGTGGCCCAGGGGGCTGGGAGACCCAGTACTTC.

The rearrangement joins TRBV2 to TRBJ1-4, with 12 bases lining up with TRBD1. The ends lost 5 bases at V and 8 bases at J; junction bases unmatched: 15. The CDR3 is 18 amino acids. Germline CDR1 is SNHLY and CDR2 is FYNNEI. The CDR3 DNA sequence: TGTGCCAGCAGTCTCGGGACAGGGGGCGCCCTGGGAGGGGAAAAACTGTTTTTT. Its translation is CASSLGTGGALGGEKLFF.

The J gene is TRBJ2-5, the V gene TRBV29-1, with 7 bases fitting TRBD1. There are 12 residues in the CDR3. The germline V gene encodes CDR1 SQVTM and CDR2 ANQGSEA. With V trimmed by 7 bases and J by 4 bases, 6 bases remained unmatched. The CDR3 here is CSAETGLETQYF. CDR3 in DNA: TGCAGCGCCGAGACAGGGTTAGAGACCCAGTACTTC.

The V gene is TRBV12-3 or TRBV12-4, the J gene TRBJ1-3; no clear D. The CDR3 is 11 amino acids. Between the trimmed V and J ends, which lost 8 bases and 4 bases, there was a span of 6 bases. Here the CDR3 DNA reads TGTGCCAGCGGCCAAGGAAACACCATATATTTT. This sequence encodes CASGQGNTIYF.

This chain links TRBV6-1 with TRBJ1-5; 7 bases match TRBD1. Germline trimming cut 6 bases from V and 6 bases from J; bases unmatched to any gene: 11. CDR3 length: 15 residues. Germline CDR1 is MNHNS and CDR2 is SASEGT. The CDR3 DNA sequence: TGTGCCAGCAGCTCAGACTACAGGGGCAGTCAGCCCCAGCATTTT. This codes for CASSSDYRGSQPQHF.

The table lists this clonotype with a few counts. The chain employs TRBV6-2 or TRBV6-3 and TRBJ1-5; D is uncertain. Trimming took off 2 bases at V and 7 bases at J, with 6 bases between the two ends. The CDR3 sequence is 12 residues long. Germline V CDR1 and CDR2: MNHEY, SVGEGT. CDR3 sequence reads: CASSYRFQPQHF. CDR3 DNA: TGTGCCAGCAGTTACAGGTTCCAGCCCCAGCATTTT.

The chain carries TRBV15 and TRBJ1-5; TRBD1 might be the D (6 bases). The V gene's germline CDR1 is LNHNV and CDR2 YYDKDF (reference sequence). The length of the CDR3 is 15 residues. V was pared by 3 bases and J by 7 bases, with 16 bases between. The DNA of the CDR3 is TGTGCCACCAGCAGCCCCGGAGGGGGGAGCCAGCCCCAGCATTTT. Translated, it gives CATSSPGGGSQPQHF.

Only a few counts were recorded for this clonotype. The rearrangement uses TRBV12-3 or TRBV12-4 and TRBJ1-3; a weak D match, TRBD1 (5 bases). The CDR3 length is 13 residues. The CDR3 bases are TGTGGGCTCGGTGCCGGGGGTGGAAACACCATATATTTT. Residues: CGLGAGGGNTIYF.

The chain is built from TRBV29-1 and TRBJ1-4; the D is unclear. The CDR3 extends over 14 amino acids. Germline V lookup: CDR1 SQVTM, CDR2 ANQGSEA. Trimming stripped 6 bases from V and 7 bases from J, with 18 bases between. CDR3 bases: TGCAGCGTCGTGGTTGGTACCTTCGGTGAAAAACTGTTTTTT. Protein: CSVVVGTFGEKLFF.

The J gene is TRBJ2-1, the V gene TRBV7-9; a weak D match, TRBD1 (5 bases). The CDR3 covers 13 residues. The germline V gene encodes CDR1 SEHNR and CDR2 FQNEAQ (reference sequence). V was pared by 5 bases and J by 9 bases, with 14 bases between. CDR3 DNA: TGTGCCAGCAGCCGACAGTCACAGCGTGAGCAGTTCTTC. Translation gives CASSRQSQREQFF.

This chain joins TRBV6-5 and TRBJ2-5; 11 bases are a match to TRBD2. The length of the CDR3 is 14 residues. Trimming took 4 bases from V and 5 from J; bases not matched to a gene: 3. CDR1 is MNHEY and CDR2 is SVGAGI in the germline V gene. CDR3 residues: CASSSSGGTETQYF. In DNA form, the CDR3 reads TGTGCCAGCAGTTCTAGCGGGGGGACGGAGACCCAGTACTTC.

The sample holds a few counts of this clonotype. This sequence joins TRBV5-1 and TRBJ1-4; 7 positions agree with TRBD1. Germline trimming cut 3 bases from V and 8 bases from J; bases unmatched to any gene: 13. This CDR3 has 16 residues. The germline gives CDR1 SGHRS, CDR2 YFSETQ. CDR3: CASSWGQNDWREKLFF. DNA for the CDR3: TGCGCCAGCAGCTGGGGACAGAATGATTGGCGGGAAAAACTGTTTTTT.

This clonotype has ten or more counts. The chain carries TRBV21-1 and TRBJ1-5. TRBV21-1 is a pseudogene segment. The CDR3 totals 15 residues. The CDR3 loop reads CASSKASGPNQPQHF. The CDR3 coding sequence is TGTGCCAGCAGCAAAGCTTCAGGGCCCAATCAGCCCCAGCATTTT.

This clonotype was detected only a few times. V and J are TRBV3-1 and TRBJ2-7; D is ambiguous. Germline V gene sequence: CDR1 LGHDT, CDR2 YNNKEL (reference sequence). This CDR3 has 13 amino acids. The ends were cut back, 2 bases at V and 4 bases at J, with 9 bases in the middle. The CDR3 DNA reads TGTGCCAGCAGCCAAAACGACCAGTACGAGCAGTACTTC. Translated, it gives CASSQNDQYEQYF.

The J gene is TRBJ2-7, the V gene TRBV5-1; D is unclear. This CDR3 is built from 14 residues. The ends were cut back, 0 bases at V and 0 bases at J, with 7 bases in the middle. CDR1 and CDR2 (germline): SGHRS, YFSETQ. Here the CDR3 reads CASSLEPDSYEQYF. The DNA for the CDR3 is TGCGCCAGCAGCTTGGAACCTGACTCCTACGAGCAGTACTTC.

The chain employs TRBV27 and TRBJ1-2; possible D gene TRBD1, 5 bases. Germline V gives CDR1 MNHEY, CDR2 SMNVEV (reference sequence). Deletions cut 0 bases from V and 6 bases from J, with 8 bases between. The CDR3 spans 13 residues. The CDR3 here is CASSLSRAHGYTF. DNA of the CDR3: TGTGCCAGCAGTTTATCCAGGGCCCATGGCTACACCTTC.